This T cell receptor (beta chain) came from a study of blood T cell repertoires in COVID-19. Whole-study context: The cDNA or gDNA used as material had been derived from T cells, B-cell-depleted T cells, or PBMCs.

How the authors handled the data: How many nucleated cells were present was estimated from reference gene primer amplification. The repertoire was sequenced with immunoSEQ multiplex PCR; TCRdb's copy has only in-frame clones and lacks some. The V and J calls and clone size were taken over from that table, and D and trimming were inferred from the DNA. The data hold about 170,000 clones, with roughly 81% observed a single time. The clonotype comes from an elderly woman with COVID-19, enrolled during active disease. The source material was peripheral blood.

The CDR3 DNA sequence: TGTGCCATCAAGGAGTTGGACTATGGCTACACCTTC. Translating gives CAIKELDYGYTF. The chain has TRBV10-3 and TRBJ1-2, with D hard to call. This CDR3 contains 12 residues. Trimming pared 7 bases from V and 3 bases from J, leaving 9 bases between. CDR1 is ENHRY and CDR2 is SYGVKD in the germline V gene.